The sequence of this T cell receptor beta chain was determined in a study of a mutant IDH1 vaccine in newly diagnosed glioma (dated by TCRdb to the early 2020s). About the full investigation: Of the approximately 33 treated patients, about 62% were male and about 40% were female, and a mean age of around 40 years was recorded. Longitudinal TCRB deep sequencing was done for some 26 treated patients, wherever samples were available for exploratory analyses. Peripheral blood was drawn at six visits: V03 (baseline), V05, V07, V10, V12 and V13. Prior to enrollment, standard therapy consisting of radiotherapy alone, temozolomide alone, or radiochemotherapy with temozolomide had been administered to patients, with the combination being received by most patients. Broad study findings and their caveats: The authors stated that sample limitations prevented analyses of patient blood samples from being reproduced. Selection of PBMC samples for TCRB deep sequencing was based on availability. Pseudoprogression seemed to be unrelated to changes in the top peripheral T cell clonotypes found by TCRB sequencing. Across multiple MHC alleles, vaccine-induced immune responses were seen in more than 90% of patients.

The sample's time point label, decoded: baseline, week 1 (first vaccination visit). Taken with the paper, the label for treatment or condition translates to: pre-vaccination baseline after standard-of-care therapy. All donors had newly diagnosed IDH1-mutant astrocytomas of WHO grade 3 or 4 that showed loss of nuclear ATRX. The samples were drawn from NOA16, a multicentre, single-arm, open-label phase I trial in Germany that tested a mutant IDH1 peptide vaccine in humans for the first time. Visit V03 blood draws served as the baseline sample for immunogenicity testing. Genomic DNA for TCRB sequencing was extracted from EDTA blood using the DNeasy Blood and Tissue Kit. With regard to this clone: Which antigen it targets is not known. One base away there is no much larger clone; base qualities are not given.

Library construction relied on the immunoSEQ multiplex PCR assay. Rearranged TCR beta chain sequences were amplified using the hsTCRB Kit according to the manufacturer's protocol. Sequencing of TCRB libraries was carried out on an Illumina MiSeq. The study's processing was this. Demultiplexing, trimming and gene mapping were performed with the kit vendor's proprietary platform. TCRdb obtained this table from immuneACCESS and retained in-frame rearrangements with V and J assigned. These tables miss some clones; where compared with another copy, unresolved V genes account for less than half of the shortfall, and the remainder is unexplained. V and J calls and clone size follow that table, whereas D and trimming were derived from the DNA. The sample table contains approximately 54,000 clones; only one count was recorded for approximately 80% of them. About a fifth of the sample is held by the ten biggest clonotypes.

The CDR1 and CDR2 encoded by the germline V gene are MNHEY and SVGAGI. Its CDR3 holds 16 amino acids, cysteine through phenylalanine. Only CDR3 DNA is held: 48 bases, read in frame from base 1. V and J lose 2 bases and 1 base, and a span of 15 bases separates them. The material sequenced was PBMCs, taken from a glioma patient treated with radiotherapy, temozolomide or both. The V gene is TRBV6-5 and the J gene is TRBJ2-7; perhaps TRBD1 is the D gene, with 5 bases matching. The TCR originated in a man aged 18 to 30 with glioma. The DNA sequence reads TGTGCCAGCAGTTACCCACGACCCCCAGGGTCCTACGAGCAGTACTTC. This codes for CASSYPRPPGSYEQYF.